The T cell receptor (beta chain) under discussion was sequenced for a study of cytomegalovirus exposure and HLA in healthy donors. On the study more broadly: For the approximately 400 genotyped donors, 65% to 90% fell within the Caucasian-associated ancestry cluster.

The PCR made use of 60 Vbeta and 13 Jbeta primers. Produced via immunoSEQ multiplex PCR; TCRdb's table is partial and in-frame only. The sample has about 150,000 clones; around 79% are singletons. On this clone: Antigen specificity is unknown.

Study-level points and caveats: Cytomegalovirus-associated TCR beta chains were listed, numbering 150 to 200. Most subjects' HLA-A and HLA-B alleles were reportedly predicted from TCR beta sequences.

J gave up 2 bases and V 5 bases, and 8 bases lay outside the gene matches. The CDR3 contains 15 residues. Germline CDR1 SGHAT, CDR2 FQDESV (reference sequence). The chain recombines TRBV11-1 with TRBJ1-1; TRBD1 agrees at 7 bases. The sequencing input was PBMCs. The receptor was isolated from a man aged 18 to 30 in good health and CMV-seronegative. In DNA form, the CDR3 reads TGTGCCAGCAGCCCCCGAGGGGGCCTAAACACTGAAGCTTTCTTT. This sequence encodes CASSPRGGLNTEAFF.